The source of this T cell receptor (beta chain) is a study of post-analysis software for immune sequencing data. General study points: Patients had higher frequencies than controls of about 5 TRBV segments, including TRBV5-6, TRBV5-1 and TRBV20-1.

This CDR3 contains 13 residues. Germline V gives CDR1 SGHRS, CDR2 YFSETQ. Note on this clonotype: Its antigen is still unknown. A read error may account for a junction end that differs from germline.

Presence of unique molecular identifiers characterized the TCR beta cDNA libraries. TCRdb re-called the PCR reads through MiXCR, storing one row per CDR3 protein. Among 740,000 or so distinct CDR3 sequences listed, 53% were seen once. This TCR derives from a girl between 5 and 17 years old with multiple sclerosis. This chain links TRBV5-1 with TRBJ2-1; unclear D gene. Sample: blood. The CDR3 spells CASSLLRLNEQFF. The CDR3 DNA sequence: TGCGCCAGTAGCTTGCTTAGACTCAATGAGCAGTTCTTC.